One sample yielded the 17 T cell receptor beta chains listed below, sequenced in a study of a mutant IDH1 vaccine in newly diagnosed glioma. Antigens for these TCRs are unknown. This sample's time point: week 11, during vaccination. Doses of 300 ug of mutant IDH1 20-mer peptide were given with topical imiquimod. The assay was immunoSEQ multiplex PCR, and TCRdb's table has in-frame clones only and misses some. The table includes fewer than 30,000 clones, roughly 80% detected once. The sequenced sample was PBMCs, obtained from a glioma patient whose treatment included an IDH1 peptide vaccine. Source of these receptors: a woman under 30 with glioma.

The gene calls are TRBV6-6 and TRBJ1-2; 7 bases fit TRBD1. This CDR3 is 14 amino acids long. V dropped 4 bases and J dropped 2; count of bases not matched to a gene: 4. Germline CDR1 reads MNHNY; CDR2 reads SVGAGI (reference sequence). CDR3 amino acids: CASSSGTANYGYTF. Here the CDR3 DNA reads TGTGCCAGCAGTTCCGGGACAGCGAACTATGGCTACACCTTC.

This sequence joins TRBV5-1 and TRBJ2-7; D is undetermined. The CDR3 length is 15 residues. Germline values: CDR1 SGHRS, CDR2 YFSETQ. V shed 5 bases and J shed 2 bases, with 17 bases lying between them. CDR3: CASRLMASTTYEQYF. DNA for the CDR3: TGCGCCAGCAGGTTAATGGCCTCAACGACCTACGAGCAGTACTTC.

This rearrangement joins TRBV29-1 to TRBJ2-3; 7 bases match TRBD2. Germline V gene lookup returns CDR1 SQVTM and CDR2 ANQGSEA. This CDR3 has 11 residues. As DNA, the CDR3 is TGCGGGGGAGGGGGCACAGATACGCAGTATTTT. Protein product: CGGGGTDTQYF.

This chain connects TRBV27 to TRBJ2-1; tentatively, D is TRBD1 (5 bases). Trimming pared 6 bases from V and 15 bases from J, leaving 21 bases between. The CDR3 consists of 13 residues. CDR1 is MNHEY and CDR2 is SMNVEV in the germline V gene (reference sequence). The CDR3 DNA reads as TGTGCCAGCAGCTCAGACAGCCGTCTGACCGCGTTCTTC. This codes for CASSSDSRLTAFF.

The rearrangement joins TRBV5-4 to TRBJ1-2; D unclear. V was trimmed by 2 bases and J by 3 bases, leaving 5 bases between them. Per the germline V gene, CDR1 is SGHNT and CDR2 is YYREEE (reference sequence). The CDR3 has 12 residues. The CDR3 protein is CASSLNYYGYTF. CDR3 coding DNA: TGTGCCAGCAGCTTAAACTACTATGGCTACACCTTC.

The chain employs TRBV6-1 and TRBJ1-2; D remains unclear. CDR1 is MNHNS, CDR2 SASEGT, per germline. The CDR3 is 11 amino acids. Between the trimmed V and J ends, which lost 6 bases and 7 bases, there was a span of 9 bases. The DNA of the CDR3 is TGTGCCAGCAGGGCGGGGTTTGGCTACACCTTC. Translated, it gives CASRAGFGYTF.

The chain recombines TRBV10-3 with TRBJ2-7, with 10 bases matching TRBD1. The CDR3 has 15 amino acids. The junction had 6 bases not matched to a gene; V was cut back by 2 bases and J by 5 bases. Germline assignment: CDR1 ENHRY and CDR2 SYGVKD. The CDR3 is CAISEAGTGADEQYF. In DNA form, the CDR3 reads TGTGCCATCAGTGAGGCCGGGACAGGGGCTGACGAGCAGTACTTC.

This chain connects TRBV7-9 to TRBJ1-4, with 8 bases that match TRBD1. The CDR3 is 15 amino acids. Germline CDR1 is SEHNR and CDR2 is FQNEAQ (reference sequence). V lost 5 bases, J lost 5 bases, and 7 bases stayed unmatched. The CDR3 loop reads CASSPGTGENEKLFF. For the CDR3, the DNA is TGTGCCAGCAGCCCAGGGACAGGCGAGAATGAAAAACTGTTTTTT.

The chain is built from TRBV19 and TRBJ1-1, with D hard to call. V gave up 1 base and J gave up 4 bases, with 16 bases separating them. The CDR3 has 16 residues. Germline V lookup: CDR1 LNHDA, CDR2 SQIVND (reference sequence). The CDR3 is CASSIALGRRVTEAFF. CDR3 in DNA: TGTGCCAGTAGTATAGCCCTGGGCAGGAGGGTCACTGAAGCTTTCTTT.

DNA of the CDR3: TGTGCCAGCAGTGTAGGGTCGGGCCAGCCCCAGCATTTT. This sequence encodes CASSVGSGQPQHF. The chain recombines TRBV2 with TRBJ1-5; no definite D call. V lost 4 bases and J lost 7, with 11 bases in between. The CDR3 has 13 amino acids. CDR1 is SNHLY and CDR2 is FYNNEI in the germline V gene.

The chain is built from TRBV2 and TRBJ2-2; D gene unclear. This CDR3 contains 13 residues. V was shortened by 4 bases and J by 7 bases, with 10 bases between the two germline ends. The germline CDR1 and CDR2 sequences are SNHLY and FYNNEI. CDR3 in amino acids: CASSALAYGELFF. In DNA form, the CDR3 reads TGTGCCAGCAGTGCGTTGGCGTACGGGGAGCTGTTTTTT. The whole variable domain, remainder taken from reference TRBV2 and TRBJ2-2, is EPEVTQTPSHQVTQMGQEVILRCVPISNHLYFYWYRQILGQKVEFLVSFYNNEISEKSEIFDDQFSVERPDGSNFTLKIRSTKLEDSAMYFCASSALAYGELFFGEGSRLTVL.

V is TRBV5-6 and J is TRBJ2-7; tentatively, D is TRBD2 (6 bases). Germline CDR1 SGHDT, CDR2 YYEEEE. Trimming shortened V by 3 bases and J by 5 bases, and 12 bases separated the two germline ends. The CDR3 covers 13 residues. The DNA for the CDR3 is TGTGCCAGCAGCTGGGGACTGACAGACGAGCAGTACTTC. It translates to CASSWGLTDEQYF.

The chain carries TRBV7-9 and TRBJ1-2, with TRBD1 as a possible D gene (6 bases). CDR1 is SEHNR, CDR2 FQNEAQ, per germline (reference sequence). The V and J ends lost 5 bases and 2 bases respectively, with 15 bases between them. The CDR3 consists of 15 residues. Here the CDR3 DNA reads TGTGCCAGCAGCGGGACGGACAGTATAAACTATGGCTACACCTTC. It codes for CASSGTDSINYGYTF.

V is TRBV6-6 and J is TRBJ2-7, with D maybe TRBD1 (6 bases). From germline, CDR1 is MNHNY and CDR2 SVGAGI (reference sequence). V was trimmed by 7 bases and J by 0 bases, leaving 16 bases between them. The length of the CDR3 is 15 residues. The CDR3 nucleotides read TGTGCCAGCATCAGAGAAACAGGGTCCTCCTACGAGCAGTACTTC. This encodes CASIRETGSSYEQYF.

The chain has TRBV27 and TRBJ2-1; 7 bases match TRBD2. Germline CDR1 MNHEY, CDR2 SMNVEV (reference sequence). The V and J ends lost 7 bases and 0 bases, in that order; junction bases with no gene match: 6. The CDR3 is 15 residues long. CDR3 bases: TGTGCCAGCAACCCTCGCGGGAGCTCCTACAATGAGCAGTTCTTC. It yields the protein CASNPRGSSYNEQFF.

The chain's CDR3 is CASRLHANTEAFF. The CDR3 DNA reads TGTGCCAGCCGCCTTCACGCGAACACTGAAGCTTTCTTT. The rearrangement uses TRBV6-1 and TRBJ1-1, with D unclear. The CDR3 has 13 residues. Between the trimmed V and J ends, which lost 8 bases and 1 base, there was a span of 11 bases. Germline-derived CDR1 and CDR2 are MNHNS and SASEGT.

V gene TRBV27 combines with J gene TRBJ2-7; D assignment may be TRBD1 or TRBD2 (5 bases each). This CDR3 is 18 amino acids long. The germline V gene encodes CDR1 MNHEY and CDR2 SMNVEV (reference sequence). The V gene lost 6 bases and the J gene lost 5 bases, with 29 bases spanning the gap. The DNA for the CDR3 is TGTGCCAGCAGCTTCCTGGGGGAGTGGGAAAAGGGATCTCACGAGCAGTACTTC. This sequence encodes CASSFLGEWEKGSHEQYF.